This paragraph covers one T cell receptor beta chain sequence. V gave up 4 bases and J gave up 5 bases; unmatched junction bases: 9. CDR1 is SGHRS and CDR2 is YFSETQ in the germline V gene. The CDR3 length is 16 residues. TCRdb recomputed calls from the RT-PCR reads with MiXCR, one row per CDR3 protein. The repertoire has almost 700,000 distinct CDR3 sequences, 14% of them found once; the top ten carry 3.6%. This chain uses TRBV5-1 with TRBJ2-1; the match to TRBD1 covers 10 bases. The sample taken for sequencing was memory CD4+ T cells from blood. The sequence came from a female donor in good health, serving as a healthy control. In DNA form, the CDR3 reads TGCGCCAGCAGCGCGGGACAGGGGAATGGGAACAATGAGCAGTTCTTC. This translates into CASSAGQGNGNNEQFF. Using reference TRBV5-1 and TRBJ2-1 for the parts outside the CDR3, the full variable domain is KAGVTQTPRYLIKTRGQQVTLSCSPISGHRSVSWYQQTPGQGLQFLFEYFSETQRNKGNFPGRFSGRQFSNSRSEMNVSTLELGDSALYLCASSAGQGNGNNEQFFGPGTRLTVL.